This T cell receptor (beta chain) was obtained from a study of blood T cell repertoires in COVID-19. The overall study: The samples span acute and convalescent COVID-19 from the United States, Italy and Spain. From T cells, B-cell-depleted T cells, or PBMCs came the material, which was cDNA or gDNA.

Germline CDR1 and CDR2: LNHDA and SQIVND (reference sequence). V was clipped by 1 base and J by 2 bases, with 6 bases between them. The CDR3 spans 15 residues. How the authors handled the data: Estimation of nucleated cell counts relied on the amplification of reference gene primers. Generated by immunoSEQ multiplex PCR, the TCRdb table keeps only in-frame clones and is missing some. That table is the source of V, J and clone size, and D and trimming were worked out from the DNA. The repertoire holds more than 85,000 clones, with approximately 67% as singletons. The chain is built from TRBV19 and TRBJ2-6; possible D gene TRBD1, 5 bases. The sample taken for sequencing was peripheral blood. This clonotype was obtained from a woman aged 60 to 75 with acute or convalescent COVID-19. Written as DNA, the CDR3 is TGTGCCAGTAGTATAGCAGGGCCTGGGGCCAACGTCCTGACTTTC. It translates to CASSIAGPGANVLTF.